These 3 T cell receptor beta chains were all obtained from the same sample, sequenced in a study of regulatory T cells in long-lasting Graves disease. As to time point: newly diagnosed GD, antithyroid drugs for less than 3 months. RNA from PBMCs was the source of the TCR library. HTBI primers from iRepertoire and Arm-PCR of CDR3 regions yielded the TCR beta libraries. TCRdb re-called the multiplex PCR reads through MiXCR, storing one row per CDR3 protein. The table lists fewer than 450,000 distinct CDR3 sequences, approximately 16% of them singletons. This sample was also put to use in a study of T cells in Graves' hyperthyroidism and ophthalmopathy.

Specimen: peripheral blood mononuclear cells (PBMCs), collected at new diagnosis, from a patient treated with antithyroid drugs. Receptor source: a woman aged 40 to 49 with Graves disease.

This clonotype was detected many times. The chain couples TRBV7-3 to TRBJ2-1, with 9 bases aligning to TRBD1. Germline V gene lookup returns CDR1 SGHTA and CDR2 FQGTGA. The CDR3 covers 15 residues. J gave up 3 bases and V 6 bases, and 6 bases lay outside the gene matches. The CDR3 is CASSSGTGFYNEQFF. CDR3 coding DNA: TGTGCCAGCAGTTCCGGGACAGGGTTCTACAATGAGCAGTTCTTC.

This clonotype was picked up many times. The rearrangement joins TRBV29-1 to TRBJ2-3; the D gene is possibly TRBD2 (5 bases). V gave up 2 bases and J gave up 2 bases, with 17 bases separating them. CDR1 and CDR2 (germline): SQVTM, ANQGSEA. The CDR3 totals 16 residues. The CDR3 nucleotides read TGCAGCGTTGAACACGTTGTTAGCGAGCCCACAGATACGCAGTATTTT. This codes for CSVEHVVSEPTDTQYF.

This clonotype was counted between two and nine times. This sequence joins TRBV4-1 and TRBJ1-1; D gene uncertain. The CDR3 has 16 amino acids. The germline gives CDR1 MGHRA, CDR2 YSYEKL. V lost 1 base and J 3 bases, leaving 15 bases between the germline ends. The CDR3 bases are TGCGCCAGCAGCCAAGGTCGCCGGCGAGACTACACTGAAGCTTTCTTT. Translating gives CASSQGRRRDYTEAFF.